This T cell receptor (beta chain) appears in the sequencing data of a study of T-cell reconstitution after alpha-beta-depleted transplantation in children. Study findings and constraints: One year after transplant, T-cell counts and diversity came mostly from newly produced T cells. Reportedly, only several hundred clones from non-depleted graft cells drove alpha-beta T-cell counts at about two months.

This clonotype was seen at least ten times. Its antigen remains unknown. Germline CDR1 SGHVS, CDR2 FNYEAQ. V dropped 4 bases and J dropped 4 bases, with 16 bases sitting between them. This CDR3 is 15 amino acids long. For TCRbeta, the library was prepared with unique molecular identifiers. TCRdb fed the PCR reads into MiXCR, producing one record per CDR3 protein. This table has 45,000 to 55,000 distinct CDR3 sequences, 9.2% appearing once. The TCR originated in a male patient aged 2-10 years who had a stem cell transplant for chronic granulomatous disease, so the T cells may come from the graft donor. This specimen consisted of PBMCs, mostly from graft donor cells, obtained 60 days after TCRalphabeta/CD19-depleted stem cell transplant. V usage is TRBV7-6 and J usage is TRBJ1-1; D is uncertain. CDR3 residues: CASSSTLSGATEAFF. DNA for the CDR3: TGTGCCAGCAGCTCAACACTCAGCGGCGCCACTGAAGCTTTCTTT.